The 14 T cell receptor beta chains reported below all come from one sample, sequenced in a study of shared clonotypes between healthy human individuals (TCRdb year 2020). To prepare the library, the immunoSEQ multiplex PCR assay was applied. TCRdb stores this immuneACCESS table with in-frame sequences only. Part of the clones is absent; in the studies checked, under half of the shortfall reflects unresolved V genes, and no reason is known for the rest. Across this sample there are a few hundred thousand clones, with roughly 97% seen only once. 0.057% of the sample rests with the top ten. The sequenced sample consisted of naive CD4+ T cells sorted from blood. The cell subset or site label corresponds to: CD45RA+ positively selected. The receptors stem from a woman younger than 45 in good health.

J is TRBJ1-1 and V is TRBV7-8; D might be TRBD1 (5 bases). CDR1 and CDR2 from the germline V gene are SGHVS and FQNEAQ. V lost 0 bases, J lost 1 base, and 12 bases lay in between. The CDR3 loop spans 16 amino acids. As DNA, the CDR3 is TGTGCCAGCAGCTTAGCGCGAGTTAGGGGGAACACTGAAGCTTTCTTT. Protein product: CASSLARVRGNTEAFF.

The V gene is TRBV9, the J gene TRBJ2-7; D is unclear. The germline V and J ends were trimmed by 2 bases and 2 bases, with 14 bases remaining between them. The CDR3 is 15 amino acids. In germline, CDR1 is SGDLS, CDR2 YYNGEE. CDR3 amino acids: CASSVAPGGAYEQYF. In DNA form, the CDR3 reads TGTGCCAGCAGCGTCGCCCCGGGTGGAGCCTACGAGCAGTACTTC.

The chain has TRBV6-1 and TRBJ2-7, with D possibly TRBD2 on 6 matching bases. CDR1 MNHNS and CDR2 SASEGT come from the germline V gene. The CDR3 length is 15 residues. With 6 bases removed from V and 4 bases from J, the gap between germline ends came to 19 bases. The CDR3 bases are TGTGCCAGCAGCCGTAACCTAGTGGGGAGGTACGAGCAGTACTTC. This translates into CASSRNLVGRYEQYF.

This clone appeared once. This sequence joins TRBV11-1 and TRBJ2-2; D possibly corresponds to TRBD1 (6 bases). The CDR3 runs to 15 residues. The germline V gene has CDR1 SGHAT and CDR2 FQDESV (reference sequence). Trimming cost V 5 bases and J 1 base, with 11 bases left between them. The CDR3 here is CASSPDRMNTGELFF. Written as DNA, the CDR3 is TGTGCCAGCAGCCCGGACAGAATGAACACCGGGGAGCTGTTTTTT.

The CDR3 nucleotides are TGCGCCAGCAGCCCTGACAGGGGAAGGGAGACCCAGTACTTC. Its translation is CASSPDRGRETQYF. V and J are TRBV5-1 and TRBJ2-5, with 8 bases identical to TRBD1. The CDR3 length is 14 residues. J gave up 5 bases and V 4 bases, and 7 bases lay outside the gene matches. Germline V gives CDR1 SGHRS, CDR2 YFSETQ. Complete variable domain (other parts from reference TRBV5-1 and TRBJ2-5): KAGVTQTPRYLIKTRGQQVTLSCSPISGHRSVSWYQQTPGQGLQFLFEYFSETQRNKGNFPGRFSGRQFSNSRSEMNVSTLELGDSALYLCASSPDRGRETQYFGPGTRLLVL.

The chain combines TRBV7-3 with TRBJ2-1, with 8 bases fitting TRBD1. V dropped 2 bases and J dropped 7; count of bases not matched to a gene: 7. This CDR3 comprises 15 residues. Germline-derived CDR1 and CDR2 are SGHTA and FQGTGA. CDR3 sequence: CASSLLAGGINEQFF. DNA of the CDR3: TGTGCCAGCAGCTTACTTGCAGGGGGCATAAATGAGCAGTTCTTC.

This chain uses TRBV7-9 with TRBJ2-4; tentative D call: TRBD2 (6 bases). The germline V and J ends were trimmed by 1 base and 12 bases, with 13 bases remaining between them. Germline V gene data show CDR1 as SEHNR and CDR2 as FQNEAQ (reference sequence). The CDR3 sequence is 13 residues long. The CDR3 DNA reads TGTGCCAGCAGCTTAGAGGTACTAGCAACTCAGTACTTC. Protein: CASSLEVLATQYF.

The rearrangement links TRBV28 to TRBJ1-1, with 11 positions matching TRBD1. Germline CDR1 and CDR2: MDHEN and SYDVKM. V shed 5 bases and J 5 bases; nucleotides not matched to a gene: 7. The CDR3 covers 15 residues. DNA for the CDR3: TGTGCCAGCAGTCACCCCGGGACAGGGGGGACTGAAGCTTTCTTT. Its protein is CASSHPGTGGTEAFF.

This chain joins TRBV14 and TRBJ2-7; TRBD1 might be the D (5 bases). Germline V CDR1 and CDR2: SGHDN, FVKESK. Trimming took off 4 bases at V and 2 bases at J, with 15 bases between the two ends. CDR3 length equals 15 residues. CDR3 amino acids: CASSRRTQTPYEQYF. As DNA, the CDR3 is TGTGCCAGCAGCCGACGGACACAAACCCCCTACGAGCAGTACTTC.

The V and J genes are TRBV19 and TRBJ2-7; 7 nucleotides align to TRBD1. Germline V lookup: CDR1 LNHDA, CDR2 SQIVND (reference sequence). With 7 bases clipped from V and 3 bases from J, the junction kept 12 bases outside the gene matches. CDR3 length: 15 amino acids. The CDR3 DNA reads as TGTGCCAGTACCCCCGACAGGGTTAATTTCTACGAGCAGTACTTC. Protein: CASTPDRVNFYEQYF.

This chain uses TRBV27 with TRBJ2-1, with a tentative D call TRBD2 (6 bases). The CDR3 is 14 residues long. Germline values: CDR1 MNHEY, CDR2 SMNVEV (reference sequence). The V end lost 5 bases, the J end lost 6 bases, and 14 bases lay between the germline ends. CDR3 region: CASSPRLGSNEQFF. The CDR3 DNA follows: TGTGCCAGCAGTCCCCGACTAGGGTCCAATGAGCAGTTCTTC.

The chain is built from TRBV5-1 and TRBJ2-2; perhaps TRBD1 as D (6 bases). The germline V gene has CDR1 SGHRS and CDR2 YFSETQ. The CDR3 extends over 15 amino acids. V lost 5 bases to trimming and J lost 4 bases, with 15 bases between them. CDR3 bases: TGCGCCAGCAGTTCCGACAGGCCGGGCACCGGGGAGCTGTTTTTT. Amino acids: CASSSDRPGTGELFF. Filled out from reference TRBV5-1 and TRBJ2-2, the complete variable domain reads KAGVTQTPRYLIKTRGQQVTLSCSPISGHRSVSWYQQTPGQGLQFLFEYFSETQRNKGNFPGRFSGRQFSNSRSEMNVSTLELGDSALYLCASSSDRPGTGELFFGEGSRLTVL.

The rearrangement joins TRBV2 to TRBJ2-1; 13 nucleotides agree with TRBD2. Trimming took 5 bases from V and 5 from J; bases not matched to a gene: 3. The CDR3 sequence is 15 residues long. CDR1 SNHLY and CDR2 FYNNEI come from the germline V gene. Written as DNA, the CDR3 is TGTGCCAGCAGTCGCACTAGCGGGAGGGACAATGAGCAGTTCTTC. This encodes CASSRTSGRDNEQFF.

The rearrangement joins TRBV28 to TRBJ2-5; D may be TRBD1 (6 bases). Per germline, CDR1 MDHEN and CDR2 SYDVKM. Trimming took 5 bases from V and 1 from J, leaving 8 bases between them. The CDR3 has 13 amino acids. The CDR3 loop reads CASSADSQETQYF. The DNA of the CDR3 is TGTGCCAGCAGTGCGGACAGCCAAGAGACCCAGTACTTC.